This T cell receptor beta chain was recovered during a study of blood T cells in healthy people across ages. Each sample gave at least 6.5 million isolated PBMCs. Then a second PCR, running roughly 7 to 11 cycles, was carried out with a sample-barcoded 5' primer and a J-beta primer mix. TCRdb independently ran MiXCR on the 5' RACE reads; one entry per CDR3 protein. This table has roughly 700,000 distinct CDR3 sequences, roughly 49% appearing once. This CDR3 comprises 13 residues. V gave up 8 bases and J gave up 0 bases, with 13 bases separating them. CDR1 is DFQATT, CDR2 SNEGSKA, per germline (reference sequence).

The genes are TRBV20-1 and TRBJ1-1; the D gene is possibly TRBD1 (5 bases). Sample: blood. The TCR was taken from a woman aged 55-69 years in good health. CDR3 protein: CSPAGAMNTEAFF. The CDR3, as DNA: TGCAGTCCGGCCGGGGCTATGAACACTGAAGCTTTCTTT.